This T cell receptor (beta chain) is from a study of shared clonotypes between healthy human individuals (dated by TCRdb to 2018 to 2021). Looking at the study overall: The cohort comprised a couple of women and a few men aged 18 to 49 years. For each donor, three plates each were used for CD4 naive and CD4 memory, two plates were used for CD8 naive, and one plate was used for CD8 memory. To estimate repertoire size and how much clonotype sharing occurs between individuals, the study deeply sequenced the blood TCR repertoires of roughly 5 healthy adults. To increase sequencing depth and limit assay-specific biases, TCR repertoire library preparation and sequencing were carried out by different laboratories using diverse techniques. Leukapheresis yielded between about 0.85 and 9 billion PBMCs per donor.

Healthy HIV-negative adults with no recently reported acute infections or vaccinations were included as donors. Every donor was a Caucasian adult living in Nashville, Tennessee, USA. CD4+ T cells were enriched by magnetic negative selection, after which naive cells were positively selected on CD45RA and the negative fraction was taken as the memory subset. After blood collection by leukapheresis, PBMCs were isolated using Ficoll-Histopaque density gradient centrifugation and then cryopreserved in the vapor phase of liquid nitrogen. Purity and quantity of every magnetically sorted T cell population were checked by analytical flow cytometry. Genomic DNA was isolated from every sorted fraction and measured by UV absorbance on a Nanodrop 2000c. About this clone: There is no known antigen for this receptor. Per-base qualities were not stored, and no clone one base away is much larger.

On the study overall, not on this receptor specifically: Clonotypes shared by all four sorted-subset donors showed higher generation probabilities than non-shared clonotypes. Pairwise subsampling led to the expectation that sequencing depth would affect the degree of clonotype sharing among donors. Estimated clonotype richness was generally larger for naive than for memory subsets. Even with the large sequencing depth, rarefaction of the sorted-subset datasets indicated that sequencing was incomplete. The genetic and exposure-history diversity represented was limited by the small number of donors. When several donors were compared, the shared fraction of clonotypes was 5% to 6.5% for naive CD4, approximately 3.5% for naive CD8, about 2.4% for memory CD4, and roughly 0.4% for memory CD8. Sampling was restricted to blood, and TCR repertoires in tissues likely differ from the TCR repertoires found in blood.

Inclusive of the bounding cysteine and phenylalanine, the CDR3 is 17 residues long. Kept here is only the CDR3 DNA, which spans 51 bases and is read in frame from base 1. V was cut back by 3 bases and J by 3 bases, leaving a gap of 20 bases between them. In the germline V gene, CDR1 corresponds to SGHNT and CDR2 to YENEEA. Using the deep immunoSEQ assay, multiplex PCR amplified TCR CDR3 regions from genomic DNA. For each cell subset, the extracted genomic DNA was distributed evenly across all wells of several immunoSEQ 96-well plates, and each plate served as one replicate. Each replicate PCR for sorted subsets received around 210 ng genomic DNA, equal to about 30,000 T cell genomes. Purified libraries were measured with a Qubit 3.0 fluorometer, size-checked on a Bioanalyzer 2100, and measured again with the KAPA Library Quantification kit. Every immunoSEQ 96-well plate was sequenced on a separate single-read 150-cycle Illumina NextSeq 550 flow cell. For the original study's pipeline: Because the immunoSEQ output included only junctional sequences and no quality scores, the filtering could not be the same as the filtering used for full-length reads. Sequences were annotated with PyIR, a Python wrapper for IgBLAST v1.9, using IMGT germline references to assign V/J genes and CDR3. Reads were filtered out if the reads had weak V/J assignments (E-value above 1e-6), no CDR3, stop codons, out-of-frame junctions, or ambiguous translated residues. V3J clonotypes were defined as sequences sharing an identical inferred V gene, J gene, and CDR3 amino acid sequence. Percentage overlap between repertoires was computed as shared unique clonotypes divided by the size of the smaller repertoire. Richness of each repertoire was evaluated using RTK rarefaction, the Chao1 estimator, and Recon v2.1 estimates of unobserved clonotypes. Generation probabilities for all TCRbeta clonotypes obtained by the gDNA method from a handful of donors were computed using OLGA. Not all clones reach the TCRdb copy of this immuneACCESS table, which keeps in-frame sequences only. Checked studies attribute under half of the gap to unresolved V genes and leave the rest unexplained. V, J and clone size are taken as reported in that table, and D and trimming were inferred from the DNA itself. The sample includes approximately 1,000,000 clones, with approximately 78% observed a single time. The ten largest clones add up to 0.5% to 0.6% of the sample.

The sequencing input was memory CD4+ T cells from PBMCs. Reading the label with the study, this specimen's cell subset or site is: CD45RA-negative fraction. This receptor was taken from a man aged 18 to 29 in good health. Some clones in this sample may be carry-over from other donors' samples. The V gene is TRBV11-3 and the J gene is TRBJ1-1; TRBD1 could be the D gene, as 6 bases match. This receptor has the CDR3 CASSFGQIPIRDTEAFF. The bases read TGTGCCAGCAGCTTCGGACAGATACCCATTCGGGACACTGAAGCTTTCTTT.